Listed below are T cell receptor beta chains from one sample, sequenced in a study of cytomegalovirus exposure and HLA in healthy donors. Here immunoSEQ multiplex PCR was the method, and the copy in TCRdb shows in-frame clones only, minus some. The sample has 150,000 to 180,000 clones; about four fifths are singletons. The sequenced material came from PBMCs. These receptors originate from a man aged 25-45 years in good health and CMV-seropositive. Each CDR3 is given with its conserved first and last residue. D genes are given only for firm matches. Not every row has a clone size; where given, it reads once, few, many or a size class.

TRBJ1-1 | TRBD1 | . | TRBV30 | TGTGCCTGGGGACGGACAGGGAGTAGCACTGAAGCTTTCTTT | CAWGRTGSSTEAFF
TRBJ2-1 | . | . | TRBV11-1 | TGTGCCAGTTCCGCGATCGCGTTTGACAATGAGCAGTTCTTC | CASSAIAFDNEQFF
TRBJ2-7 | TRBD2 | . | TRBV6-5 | TGTGCCAGCAGTACCCCGGGACTAGCGGGAGGAGAGCAGTACTTC | CASSTPGLAGGEQYF
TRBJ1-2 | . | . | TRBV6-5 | TGTGCCAGCAGTTACGGTGACAGTCTAGGCTACGCCTTC | CASSYGDSLGYAF
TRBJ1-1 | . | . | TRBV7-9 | TGTGCCAGCAGCTTACAGCAGGTTACCCAAGCTTTCTTT | CASSLQQVTQAFF
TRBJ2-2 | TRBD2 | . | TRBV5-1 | TGCGCCAGCAGCCTCGAGGGGACTAGTGCTATCGGGGAGCTGTTTTTT | CASSLEGTSAIGELFF
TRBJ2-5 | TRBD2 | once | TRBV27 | TGTGCCAGCAGTTTATTAGGACTAGCGGGGAAAGAGACCCAGTACTTC | CASSLLGLAGKETQYF
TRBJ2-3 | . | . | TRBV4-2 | TGTGCCAGCAGCCAAGGGTCTACCCGGGGCACAGATACGCAGTATTTT | CASSQGSTRGTDTQYF
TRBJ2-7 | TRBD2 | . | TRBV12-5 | TGTGCTAGTGCCAGGCGGCGGGACTATTCCCACGAGCAGTACTTC | CASARRRDYSHEQYF
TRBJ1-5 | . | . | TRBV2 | TGTGCCAGCAGTGGGGGGGGGACGTATCAGCCCCAGCATTTT | CASSGGGTYQPQHF
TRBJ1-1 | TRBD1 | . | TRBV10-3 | TGTGCCATCACAGATCACACAGGGGGCTCGGCTGAAGCTTTCTTT | CAITDHTGGSAEAFF
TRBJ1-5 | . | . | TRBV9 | TGTGCCAGCAGCGTAGAGGGAGAAGCTCAGGAACCCGATAGCAATCAGCCCCAGCATTTT | CASSVEGEAQEPDSNQPQHF
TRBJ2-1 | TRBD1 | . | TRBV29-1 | TGCAGCGTTGAAGAATTGGGACAGGTCGTGAGGGAGCAGTTCTTC | CSVEELGQVVREQFF
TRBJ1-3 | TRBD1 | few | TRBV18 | TGTGCCAGCTCAGCGACAGGGGACACCATATATTTT | CASSATGDTIYF
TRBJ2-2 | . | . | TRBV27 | TGTGCCAGCAGTTTAAGTCGGTCGAACACCGGGGAGCTGTTTTTT | CASSLSRSNTGELFF
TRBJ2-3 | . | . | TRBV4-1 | TGCGCCAGCAGCTCTACACGAAGGGGGACAGATACGCAGTATTTT | CASSSTRRGTDTQYF
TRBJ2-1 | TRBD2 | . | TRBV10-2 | TGCGCCAGCAGTACTAGCGACGGGGTTAATGAGCAGTTCTTC | CASSTSDGVNEQFF
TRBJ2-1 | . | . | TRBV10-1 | TGCGCCAGCAGTCCCGGTATGAATGAGCAGTTCTTC | CASSPGMNEQFF
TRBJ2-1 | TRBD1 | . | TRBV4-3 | TGCGCCAGCGCGGGACAGGGGGGAGATGAGCAGTTCTTC | CASAGQGGDEQFF
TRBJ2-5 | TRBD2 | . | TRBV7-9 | TGTGCCAGCACTCCGGGACTAGCAAGGGAGACCCAGTACTTC | CASTPGLARETQYF
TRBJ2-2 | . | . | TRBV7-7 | TGTGCTAGCAGCCCAGGGCTCACCGGGGAGCTGTTTTTT | CASSPGLTGELFF
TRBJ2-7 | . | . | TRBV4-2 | TGTGCCAGCAGCCAAGCTGGGCTGCAATACGAGCAGTACTTC | CASSQAGLQYEQYF
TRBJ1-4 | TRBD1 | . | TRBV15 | TGTGCCACCAGCAGAGATCCGGGACAGGGGCGAAATAATGAAAAACTGTTTTTT | CATSRDPGQGRNNEKLFF
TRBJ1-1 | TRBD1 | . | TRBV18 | TGTGCCAGCTCACCAACGCCTACAGGGGGTACTGAAGCTTTCTTT | CASSPTPTGGTEAFF
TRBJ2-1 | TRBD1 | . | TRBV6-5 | TGTGCCAGCCGACCGGGACAGGGAACAGATGAGCAGTTCTTC | CASRPGQGTDEQFF
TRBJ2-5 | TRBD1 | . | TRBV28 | TGTGCCAGCAGGCGGACAGGGGGTTATTTAGAGACCCAGTACTTC | CASRRTGGYLETQYF
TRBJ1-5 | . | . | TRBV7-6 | TGTGCCAGCAGCTCCAAACGGAGTAGCAATCAGCCCCAGCATTTT | CASSSKRSSNQPQHF
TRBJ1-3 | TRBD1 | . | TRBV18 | TGTGCCAGCTCACCGGACAGGGCCTCTGGAAACACCATATATTTT | CASSPDRASGNTIYF
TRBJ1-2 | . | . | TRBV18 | TGTGCCAGCTCACCATCGGGGGGCGTTCGGTATGGCTACACCTTC | CASSPSGGVRYGYTF
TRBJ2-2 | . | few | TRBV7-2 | TGTGCCAGCAGCCCGCGAGGGGCAGGGGAGGGGGAGCTGTTTTTT | CASSPRGAGEGELFF
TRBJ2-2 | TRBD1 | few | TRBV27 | TGTGCCAGCAGCGACAGGGCCGGGGAGCTGTTTTTT | CASSDRAGELFF
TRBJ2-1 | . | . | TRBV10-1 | TGCGCCAGCAGTTCCCTCGGGAGCTCCTACAATGAGCAGTTCTTC | CASSSLGSSYNEQFF
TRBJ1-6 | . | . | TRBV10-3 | TGTGCCATCAGTGAATTGGGGGGTAGCTCCTATAATTCACCCCTCCACTTT | CAISELGGSSYNSPLHF
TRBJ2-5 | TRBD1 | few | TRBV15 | TGTGCCACCAGCAGAGATACAGGGGCAGAGACCCAGTACTTC | CATSRDTGAETQYF
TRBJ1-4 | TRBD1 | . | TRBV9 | TGTGCCAGCACCAAATACCCCACAGGGGTTGAAAAACTGTTTTTT | CASTKYPTGVEKLFF
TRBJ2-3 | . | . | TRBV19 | TGTGCCAGTAGTGTGTCCCCAGGGGGGCGCACAGATACGCAGTATTTT | CASSVSPGGRTDTQYF
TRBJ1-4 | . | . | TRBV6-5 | TGTGCCAGCAACAAAAAGGGGAAGAATGAAAAACTGTTTTTT | CASNKKGKNEKLFF
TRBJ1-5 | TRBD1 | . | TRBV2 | TGTGCCAGCAGCGGACAGGTTGGGCAGCCCCAGCATTTT | CASSGQVGQPQHF
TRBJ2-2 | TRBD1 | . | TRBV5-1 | TGCGCCAGCACGATAGCAGGGGGTAACACCGGGGAGCTGTTTTTT | CASTIAGGNTGELFF
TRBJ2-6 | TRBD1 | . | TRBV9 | TGTGCCAGCAGCGTAGCTACAGGGGGATTCATAAGCTCTGGGGCCAACGTCCTGACTTTC | CASSVATGGFISSGANVLTF
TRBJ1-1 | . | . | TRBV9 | TGTGCCAGCAGCGTAGAGGGAGAGGGGGGGGATTTAGGGAACATGAACACTGAAGCTTTCTTT | CASSVEGEGGDLGNMNTEAFF
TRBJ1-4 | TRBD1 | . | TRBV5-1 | TGCGCCAGCAGCGCGGGACAGGGGGCTAATGAAAAACTGTTTTTT | CASSAGQGANEKLFF
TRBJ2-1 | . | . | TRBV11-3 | TGTGCCAGCAGCTTAGTAGCCGGCGGGTCTTACGGCAATGAGCAGTTCTTC | CASSLVAGGSYGNEQFF
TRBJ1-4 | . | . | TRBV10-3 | TGTGCCATCAGTGAGCCCCAAGAAAAACTGTTTTTT | CAISEPQEKLFF
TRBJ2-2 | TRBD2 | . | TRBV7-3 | TGTGCCAGCAGCGCAGGACTAGAAGTAGGGGAGCTGTTTTTT | CASSAGLEVGELFF
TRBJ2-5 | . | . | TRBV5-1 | TGCGCCAGCAGCGACGGACAGCCTAAAAGGGAAGAGACCCAGTACTTC | CASSDGQPKREETQYF
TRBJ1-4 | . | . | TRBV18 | TGTGCCAGCTCACCACCGAAGTGGGAGGGCGTTGGAGAAAAACTGTTTTTT | CASSPPKWEGVGEKLFF
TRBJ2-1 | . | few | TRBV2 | TGTGCCAGTCGGTTCAGCGTAAAGTACAATGAGCAGTTCTTC | CASRFSVKYNEQFF
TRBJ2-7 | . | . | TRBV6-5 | TGTGCCAGCCCCCCGAATTACTTGACCTACGAGCAGTACTTC | CASPPNYLTYEQYF
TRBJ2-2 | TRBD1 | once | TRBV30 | TGTGCCTGGAGACCCCACCGACAGGGGCCGACGAACACCGGGGAGCTGTTTTTT | CAWRPHRQGPTNTGELFF
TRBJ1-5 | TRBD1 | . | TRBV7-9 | TGTGCCAGCACCGGACAGGGTAGCAATCAGCCCCAGCATTTT | CASTGQGSNQPQHF
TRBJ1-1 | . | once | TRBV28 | TGTGCCAGCATCTCGGCGGTGGGGGGATACAATTTAGGAGCTTTCTTT | CASISAVGGYNLGAFF
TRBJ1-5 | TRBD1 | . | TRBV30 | TGTGCCTGGAGTGTATTGACAGGGACTGATCAGCCCCAGCATTTT | CAWSVLTGTDQPQHF
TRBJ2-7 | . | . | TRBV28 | TGTGCCAGCAGTTTCCCCCTAGGTTCGAGCTCCTACGAGCAGTACTTC | CASSFPLGSSSYEQYF